A single T cell receptor beta chain is shown here with its context. Its antigen is currently unknown. The protocol was immunoSEQ multiplex PCR, while the TCRdb copy is restricted to in-frame clones and leaves out a portion. This sample has 300,000 to 400,000 clones, with about 94% found just once. These data belong to a study of brain T cells in children with intractable seizures. Findings and limits, study-wide: Patients' HCMV serostatus was unknown; virus specificity rests on CDR3 similarity alone. Absence of clones before surgery may stem from lower sequencing depth.

This sample's time point: blood from clinic visit 5 months post-surgery; TSC patient then seizure free. Only cases whose brain tissue showed the highest T cell transcript signatures were sequenced. Patients received at least one anti-epileptic drug before surgery. Germline values: CDR1 SGHRS, CDR2 YFSETQ. After removal of 5 bases from V and 7 bases from J, the junction contained 6 bases not matched to a gene. This CDR3 has 13 residues. The J gene is TRBJ2-7, the V gene TRBV5-1, with 10 positions matching TRBD1. This TCR derives from a boy in the first two years of life with tuberous sclerosis and intractable seizures. Sequencing used peripheral blood, obtained less than 6 months after surgery. The CDR3, as DNA: TGCGCCAGCAGAAGACAGGGGGCGCAGGAGCAGTACTTC. This translates into CASRRQGAQEQYF.